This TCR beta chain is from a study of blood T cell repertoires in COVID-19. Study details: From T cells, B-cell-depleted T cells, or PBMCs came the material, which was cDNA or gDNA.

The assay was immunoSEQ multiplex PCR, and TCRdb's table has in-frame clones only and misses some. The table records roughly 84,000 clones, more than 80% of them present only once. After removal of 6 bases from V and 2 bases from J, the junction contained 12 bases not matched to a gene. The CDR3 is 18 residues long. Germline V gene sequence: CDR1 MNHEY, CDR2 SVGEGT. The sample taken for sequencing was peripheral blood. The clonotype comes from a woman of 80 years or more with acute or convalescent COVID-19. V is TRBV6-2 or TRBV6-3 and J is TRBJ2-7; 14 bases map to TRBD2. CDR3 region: CASSPRSRGLAGAYEQYF. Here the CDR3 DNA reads TGTGCCAGCAGCCCCCGGAGTAGGGGACTAGCGGGGGCCTACGAGCAGTACTTC.